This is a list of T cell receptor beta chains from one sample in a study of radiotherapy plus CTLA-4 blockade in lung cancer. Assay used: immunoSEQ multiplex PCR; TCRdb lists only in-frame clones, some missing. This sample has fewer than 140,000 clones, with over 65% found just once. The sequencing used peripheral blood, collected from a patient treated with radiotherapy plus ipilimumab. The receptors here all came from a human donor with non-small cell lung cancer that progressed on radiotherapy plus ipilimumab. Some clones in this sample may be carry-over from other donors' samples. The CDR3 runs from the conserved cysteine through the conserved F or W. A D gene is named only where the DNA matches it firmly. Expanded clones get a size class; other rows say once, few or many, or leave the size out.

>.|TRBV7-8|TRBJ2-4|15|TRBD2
CASSVAGGLTVIQYF
TGTGCCAGCAGCGTAGCGGGGGGGTTGACTGTCATTCAGTACTTC
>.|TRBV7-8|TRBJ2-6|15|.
CASSLGQSGANVLTF
TGTGCCAGCAGCTTAGGGCAATCTGGGGCCAACGTCCTGACTTTC
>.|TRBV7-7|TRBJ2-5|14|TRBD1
CASSLQGAGETQYF
TGTGCTAGCAGCTTACAGGGGGCGGGGGAGACCCAGTACTTC
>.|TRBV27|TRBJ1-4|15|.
CASPLRGGTNEKLFF
TGTGCCAGCCCCTTACGGGGGGGTACTAATGAAAAACTGTTTTTT
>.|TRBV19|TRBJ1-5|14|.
CASRQGISNQPQHF
TGTGCCAGTAGACAGGGTATAAGCAATCAGCCCCAGCATTTT
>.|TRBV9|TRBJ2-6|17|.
CASSVAVLSSGANVLTF
TGTGCCAGCAGCGTAGCTGTACTGTCCTCTGGGGCCAACGTCCTGACTTTC
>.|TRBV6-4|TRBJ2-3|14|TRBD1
CASSDGQGTDTQYF
TGTGCCAGCAGTGACGGACAGGGCACAGATACGCAGTATTTT
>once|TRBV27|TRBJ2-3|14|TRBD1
CASSTGTGTDTQYF
TGTGCCAGCAGTACAGGGACAGGAACAGATACGCAGTATTTT
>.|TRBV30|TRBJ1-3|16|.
CAWSVQFPGSGNTIYF
TGTGCCTGGAGTGTACAATTTCCAGGGTCTGGAAACACCATATATTTT
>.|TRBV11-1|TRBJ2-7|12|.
CASSLVHYEQYF
TGTGCCAGCAGCCTAGTACACTACGAGCAGTACTTC
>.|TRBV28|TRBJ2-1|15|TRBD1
CASSLGGQVNNEQFF
TGTGCCAGCAGTTTGGGGGGACAGGTTAACAATGAGCAGTTCTTC
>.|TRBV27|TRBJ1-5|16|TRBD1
CASRPTTGGTYQPQHF
TGTGCCAGCAGACCTACAACAGGGGGCACTTATCAGCCCCAGCATTTT
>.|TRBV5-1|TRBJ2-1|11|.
CASSDYNEQFF
TGCGCCAGCAGCGATTACAATGAGCAGTTCTTC
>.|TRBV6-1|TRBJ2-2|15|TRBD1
CASSAWTGFTGELFF
TGTGCCAGCAGTGCTTGGACAGGGTTCACCGGGGAGCTGTTTTTT
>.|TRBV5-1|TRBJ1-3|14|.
CASSLDAGGNTIYF
TGCGCCAGCAGCTTGGATGCGGGGGGAAACACCATATATTTT
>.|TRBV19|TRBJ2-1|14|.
CASTRGSSYNEQFF
TGTGCCAGTACTCGCGGCAGCTCCTACAATGAGCAGTTCTTC
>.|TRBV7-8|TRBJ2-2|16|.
CASSLVGSWDTGELFF
TGTGCCAGCAGCTTAGTAGGGAGTTGGGACACCGGGGAGCTGTTTTTT
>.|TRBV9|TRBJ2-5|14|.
CASSVGAYDETQYF
TGTGCCAGCAGCGTCGGGGCTTACGATGAGACCCAGTACTTC
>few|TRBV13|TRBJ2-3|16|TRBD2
CASSLRAGGSTDTQYF
TGTGCCAGCAGCTTAAGGGCGGGGGGGAGCACAGATACGCAGTATTTT
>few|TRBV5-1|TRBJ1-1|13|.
CASSPQGYTEAFF
TGCGCCAGCAGCCCCCAGGGCTACACTGAAGCTTTCTTT
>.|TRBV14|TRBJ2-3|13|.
CASSRDFTDTQYF
TGTGCCAGCAGCCGAGATTTCACAGATACGCAGTATTTT
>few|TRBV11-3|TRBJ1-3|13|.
CASSPRQGNTIYF
TGTGCCAGCAGCCCCCGACAGGGAAACACCATATATTTT
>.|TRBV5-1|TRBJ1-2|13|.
CASSSTPVSGYTF
TGCGCCAGCAGCTCAACCCCTGTATCTGGCTACACCTTC
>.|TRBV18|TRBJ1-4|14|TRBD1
CASSPGDREEKLFF
TGTGCCAGCTCACCAGGGGACAGGGAGGAAAAACTGTTTTTT
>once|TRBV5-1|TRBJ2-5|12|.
CASSVLGETQYF
TGCGCCAGCAGCGTACTGGGGGAGACCCAGTACTTC
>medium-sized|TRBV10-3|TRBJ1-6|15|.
CAISGDSGVRSPLHF
TGTGCCATCAGTGGGGACTCGGGGGTCAGGTCACCCCTCCACTTT
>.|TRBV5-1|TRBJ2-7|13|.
CASSLQGSHEQYF
TGCGCCAGCAGCTTGCAGGGTTCCCACGAGCAGTACTTC
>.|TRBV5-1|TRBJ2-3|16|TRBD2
CASSLLTSGTTDTQYF
TGCGCCAGCAGCTTGCTGACTAGCGGAACGACAGATACGCAGTATTTT
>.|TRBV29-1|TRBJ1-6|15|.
CSVAESGANSSPLHF
TGCAGCGTTGCAGAGTCAGGGGCGAATTCTTCACCCCTCCACTTT
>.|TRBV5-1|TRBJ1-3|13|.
CASSLGYGNTIYF
TGCGCCAGCAGCTTGGGTTACGGAAACACCATATATTTT
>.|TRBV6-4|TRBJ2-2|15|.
CASSDSPTNTGELFF
TGTGCCAGCAGTGACTCCCCTACAAACACCGGGGAGCTGTTTTTT
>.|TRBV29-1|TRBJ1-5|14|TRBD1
CSVTGQGPGQPQHF
TGCAGCGTTACAGGACAGGGGCCGGGGCAGCCCCAGCATTTT
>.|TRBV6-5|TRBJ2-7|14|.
CASSPRLEIYEQYF
TGTGCCAGCAGTCCACGGCTGGAAATCTACGAGCAGTACTTC
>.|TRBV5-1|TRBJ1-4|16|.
CASSLGSGATNEKLFF
TGCGCCAGCAGCTTGGGGTCCGGTGCAACTAATGAAAAACTGTTTTTT
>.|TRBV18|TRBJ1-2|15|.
CASSPQTGVGYGYTF
TGTGCCAGCTCACCACAGACGGGGGTCGGTTATGGCTACACCTTC
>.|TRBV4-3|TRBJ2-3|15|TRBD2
CASSQVQRGPDTQYF
TGCGCCAGCAGCCAAGTACAGCGGGGACCAGATACGCAGTATTTT
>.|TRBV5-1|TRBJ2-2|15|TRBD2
CASSPREANTGELFF
TGCGCCAGCAGCCCCCGGGAGGCAAACACCGGGGAGCTGTTTTTT
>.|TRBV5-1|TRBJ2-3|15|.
CASSFREPGEDTQYF
TGCGCCAGCAGTTTCCGGGAGCCCGGCGAGGATACGCAGTATTTT
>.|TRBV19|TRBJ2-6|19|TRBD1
CASSILPGTGFSGANVLTF
TGTGCCAGTAGTATCCTCCCCGGGACAGGGTTCTCTGGGGCCAACGTCCTGACTTTC